This entry lists 16 T cell receptor beta chains sequenced from one sample in a study of blood T cell repertoires in COVID-19 (dated by TCRdb to about 2020). Libraries came from the immunoSEQ multiplex PCR assay. This is the immuneACCESS table as TCRdb keeps it, with only in-frame sequences that have V and J called. A part of the clones is gone; compared with another copy, unresolved V genes explain less than half, and the rest is unexplained. The sample profile shows approximately 300,000 clones; roughly 90% of them were found once. The ten largest clones represent 3% to 5% of the sample. The sequencing sample was made of PBMCs or T cells enriched from blood (not recorded which). Receptor source: a woman between 25 and 40 years old who had been exposed to COVID-19.

Ten or more counts support this clone. This chain joins TRBV2 and TRBJ2-1; 9 nucleotides line up with TRBD2. The CDR3 has 14 residues. The V and J ends lost 9 bases and 8 bases, in that order; junction bases with no gene match: 11. Germline loops: CDR1 SNHLY, CDR2 FYNNEI. As DNA, the CDR3 is TGTGCCAGTTGCGGGCGGGGGGGCATGGATGAGCAGTTCTTC. It specifies CASCGRGGMDEQFF. The whole variable domain, remainder taken from reference TRBV2 and TRBJ2-1, is EPEVTQTPSHQVTQMGQEVILRCVPISNHLYFYWYRQILGQKVEFLVSFYNNEISEKSEIFDDQFSVERPDGSNFTLKIRSTKLEDSAMYFCASCGRGGMDEQFFGPGTRLTVL.

About this clone: Given a much more abundant clone one base away, this may be a read error. The genes are TRBV7-9 and TRBJ1-1; D is ambiguous. Between the trimmed V and J ends, which lost 3 bases and 0 bases, there was a span of 5 bases. The CDR3 extends over 13 amino acids. Germline CDR1 and CDR2: SEHNR and FQNEAQ (reference sequence). CDR3: CASSFSVNTEAFF. The CDR3 nucleotides read TGTGCCAGCAGCTTCTCAGTGAACACTGAAGCTTTCTTT. The full variable domain, in which reference TRBV7-9 and TRBJ1-1 provide the parts outside the CDR3, is DTGVSQNPRHKITKRGQNVTFRCDPISEHNRLYWYRQTLGQGPEFLTYFQNEAQLEKSRLLSDRFSAERPKGSFSTLEIQRTEQGDSAMYLCASSFSVNTEAFFGQGTRLTVV.

The rearrangement joins TRBV5-1 to TRBJ1-2, with D possibly TRBD1 on 6 matching bases. Per the germline V gene, CDR1 is SGHRS and CDR2 is YFSETQ. The CDR3 runs 14 residues. With 6 bases removed from V and 7 bases from J, the gap between germline ends came to 19 bases. The chain's CDR3 is CASTLDTGSSGYTF. CDR3 coding DNA: TGCGCCAGCACCCTTGACACAGGGTCAAGTGGCTACACCTTC.

This chain links TRBV7-2 with TRBJ1-2, with TRBD1 matching 7 bases. The CDR3 spans 15 residues. V lost 6 bases, J lost 8 bases, and 15 bases stayed unmatched. Per germline, CDR1 SGHTA and CDR2 FQGNSA. In DNA form, the CDR3 reads TGTGCCAGCAGACCGGCCCAGGGGGTTTCGTACGGCTACACCTTC. It codes for CASRPAQGVSYGYTF.

V is TRBV4-3 and J is TRBJ2-7, with TRBD1 matching over 8 bases. V shed 2 bases, J shed 3 bases, and the junction held 12 bases outside the gene matches. The CDR3 loop spans 17 amino acids. Germline loops: CDR1 LGHNA, CDR2 YSLEER. This CDR3 is CASSQTLVTGVHYEQYF. The CDR3 DNA reads TGCGCCAGCAGCCAAACTTTAGTGACAGGGGTGCACTACGAGCAGTACTTC.

The CDR3 nucleotides read TGCGCCAGCAGCCAAGATACAAGGGGGCTTAACTATGGCTACACCTTC. Protein product: CASSQDTRGLNYGYTF. The rearrangement uses TRBV4-1 and TRBJ1-2, with 7 bases that match TRBD1. Germline loops: CDR1 MGHRA, CDR2 YSYEKL. J lost 1 base, V lost 0 bases, and 5 bases had no gene match. The CDR3 runs to 16 residues.

This clone was seen a single time. The chain couples TRBV5-6 to TRBJ1-5; a possible D gene is TRBD1 (6 bases). The CDR3 length is 16 residues. The germline CDR1 and CDR2 sequences are SGHDT and YYEEEE. V was cut by 1 base and J by 6 bases, with 17 bases left in between. The CDR3 loop reads CASSLYGQTIGQPQHF. DNA of the CDR3: TGTGCCAGCAGCTTGTATGGACAGACTATTGGTCAGCCCCAGCATTTT.

The CDR3 DNA follows: TGTGCCAGCAGTTACGACGTGTGGGGGGGGGCCCAAGAGACCCAGTACTTC. Residues: CASSYDVWGGAQETQYF. V is TRBV6-2 or TRBV6-3 and J is TRBJ2-5; perhaps TRBD2 as D (7 bases). CDR3 size: 17 residues. Trimming cost V 2 bases and J 1 base, with 17 bases left between them. Germline-derived CDR1 and CDR2 are MNHEY and SVGEGT.

The chain has TRBV3-1 (or the pseudogene TRBV3-2) and TRBJ1-3; D gene uncertain. The CDR3 runs 13 residues. Looked up from germline, CDR1 is LGHDT and CDR2 is YNNKEL (reference sequence). V dropped 4 bases and J dropped 4 bases, with 8 bases sitting between them. In DNA, the CDR3 is TGTGCCAGCAGCCCGTCACAGGGAAACACCATATATTTT. Translation gives CASSPSQGNTIYF.

About this clone itself: This sample includes further DNA sequences coding for the same CDR3. The genes are TRBV24-1 and TRBJ2-3, with D possibly matching TRBD1 (6 bases). In germline, CDR1 is KGHDR, CDR2 SFDVKD. Trimming stripped 4 bases from V and 3 bases from J, with 10 bases between. The CDR3 contains 14 residues. The CDR3 loop is CATSDATGTDTQYF. CDR3 nucleotides: TGTGCCACCAGTGACGCTACAGGGACAGATACGCAGTATTTT.

Note on this clone: The junction departs from the called germline gene at one end, perhaps through a read error. The chain couples TRBV20-1 to TRBJ1-1; D possibly corresponds to TRBD1 (6 bases). CDR1 and CDR2 from the germline V gene are DFQATT and SNEGSKA (reference sequence). This CDR3 contains 9 residues. CDR3 in amino acids: CSMGQGTIF. CDR3 in DNA: TGCAGTATGGGACAAGGGACTATCTTT.

The chain combines TRBV5-1 with TRBJ2-7; maybe TRBD2 (7 bases). There are 14 residues in the CDR3. The V gene's germline CDR1 is SGHRS and CDR2 YFSETQ. V was trimmed by 5 bases and J by 0 bases, leaving 12 bases between them. CDR3 DNA sequence: TGCGCCAGCAGTGGCGGGGGCTTCTCCTACGAGCAGTACTTC. Protein: CASSGGGFSYEQYF.

V and J are TRBV6-2 or TRBV6-3 and TRBJ2-1, with D maybe TRBD2 (5 bases). CDR1 is MNHEY and CDR2 is SVGEGT in the germline V gene. The V end lost 5 bases, the J end lost 6 bases, and 11 bases lay between the germline ends. The CDR3 totals 13 residues. CDR3 DNA: TGTGCCAGCAGTCCGACTAAAACCAATGAGCAGTTCTTC. This encodes CASSPTKTNEQFF.

The table lists this clone with a count of one. V is TRBV20-1 and J is TRBJ1-2, with TRBD1 matching 8 bases. CDR3 size: 16 residues. Germline V gene sequence: CDR1 DFQATT, CDR2 SNEGSKA (reference sequence). Trimming took 3 bases from V and 4 from J; bases not matched to a gene: 13. CDR3 nucleotides: TGCAGTGCTAGTGGGCAGGGGGCTGATTTGGGCTATGGCTACACCTTC. Encoded protein: CSASGQGADLGYGYTF.

The chain has TRBV25-1 and TRBJ2-3; a possible D gene is TRBD2 (7 bases). Germline CDR1 is MGHDK and CDR2 is SYGVNS. CDR3 length: 16 amino acids. V shed 3 bases and J shed 4 bases, with 17 bases lying between them. CDR3 in DNA: TGTGCCAGCAGTGACATAAGGGGGGGGCGCGCAGATACGCAGTATTTT. This translates into CASSDIRGGRADTQYF.

This chain uses TRBV28 with TRBJ1-5; D ambiguous. Germline CDR1 is MDHEN and CDR2 is SYDVKM. There are 16 residues in the CDR3. V lost 3 bases to trimming and J lost 5 bases, with 17 bases between them. CDR3 sequence (DNA): TGTGCCAGCAGTTTGAAACCGGGGAAAGGCGATCAGCCCCAGCATTTT. It codes for CASSLKPGKGDQPQHF.